This T cell receptor (beta chain) was retrieved from a study of blood T cell repertoires in COVID-19. For the study at large: Samples taken during acute and convalescent COVID-19 were collected in the United States, Italy and Spain.

This CDR3 contains 13 residues. J lost 6 bases, V lost 6 bases, and 0 bases had no gene match. Germline V CDR1 and CDR2: MNHEY, SMNVEV (reference sequence). Participants came from some 23 US areas, aged roughly 18 to 95 years. Two negative PCRs, clearance, or symptom resolution had been documented for recovered Cohort 3 donors. Methods used by the authors: Quantification of nucleated cells was approximated via reference gene primer amplification. TCRdb's copy holds only in-frame clones and misses some; the assay was immunoSEQ multiplex PCR. The D gene and trimming were derived from the DNA, and the V and J assignments and clone size from that table. This repertoire shows approximately 270,000 clones, about nine tenths found once; its top ten account for about 1.7%.

The sequencing sample was made of PBMCs or T cells enriched from blood (not recorded which). The clonotype originates from a man aged 40-55 years who had recovered from COVID-19. The chain combines TRBV27 with TRBJ2-1; 12 bases map to TRBD2. CDR3 region: CASRLAGGNEQFF. CDR3 nucleotide sequence: TGTGCCAGCAGACTAGCGGGAGGCAATGAGCAGTTCTTC.